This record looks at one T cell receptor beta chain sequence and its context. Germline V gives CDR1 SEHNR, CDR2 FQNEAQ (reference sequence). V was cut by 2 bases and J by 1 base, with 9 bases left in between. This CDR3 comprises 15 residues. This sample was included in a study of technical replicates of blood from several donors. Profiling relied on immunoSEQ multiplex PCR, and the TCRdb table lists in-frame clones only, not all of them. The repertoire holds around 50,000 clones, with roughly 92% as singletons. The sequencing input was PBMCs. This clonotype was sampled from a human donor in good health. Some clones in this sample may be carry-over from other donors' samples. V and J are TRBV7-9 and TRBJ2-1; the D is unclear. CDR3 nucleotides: TGTGCCAGCAGCTTACAGCTAGTTTCCTACAATGAGCAGTTCTTC. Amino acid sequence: CASSLQLVSYNEQFF. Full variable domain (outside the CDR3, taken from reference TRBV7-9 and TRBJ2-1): DTGVSQNPRHKITKRGQNVTFRCDPISEHNRLYWYRQTLGQGPEFLTYFQNEAQLEKSRLLSDRFSAERPKGSFSTLEIQRTEQGDSAMYLCASSLQLVSYNEQFFGPGTRLTVL.